The present T cell receptor beta chain was sequenced within a study of high-grade serous ovarian cancer treatment subgroups. Germline V gives CDR1 SGHVS, CDR2 FQNEAQ. This CDR3 is 13 amino acids long. Trimming left V 5 bases short and J 3 bases short, with 11 bases between. Tumor tissue was taken before any definitive surgery or chemotherapy was given. Here immunoSEQ multiplex PCR was the method, and the copy in TCRdb shows in-frame clones only, minus some. The sample has 5,000 to 6,000 clones, roughly 80% seen once. The origin of this receptor is a human donor with high-grade serous ovarian cancer. The specimen sequenced was tumor tissue. The chain recombines TRBV7-8 with TRBJ2-7, with D perhaps TRBD1 (5 bases). CDR3 in amino acids: CASSTTTDYEQYF. The CDR3, as DNA: TGTGCCAGCAGCACTACGACAGACTACGAGCAGTACTTC.